One sample yielded the 29 T cell receptor beta chains listed below, sequenced in a study of cytomegalovirus exposure and HLA in healthy donors. The PCR employed 60 Vbeta primers together with 13 Jbeta primers. Sequenced by immunoSEQ multiplex PCR; TCRdb stores in-frame clones only, minus some. The sample has 130,000 to 150,000 clones, around three quarters seen once; the top ten hold over 2%. The specimen sequenced was PBMCs. These receptors were obtained from a woman aged 18-29 years in good health and CMV-seropositive.

The chain uses TRBV5-8 and TRBJ2-7; a weak D match, TRBD1 (7 bases). The CDR3 is 17 amino acids. V was cut by 1 base and J by 7 bases, with 24 bases left in between. Germline lookup yields CDR1 SGHTS and CDR2 YDEGEE. In nucleotides, the CDR3 is TGTGCCAGCAGCTTGTGGCGGGGATCTCGACAGGGAAAAGAGCAGTACTTC. Residues: CASSLWRGSRQGKEQYF. The full variable domain, completed using reference TRBV5-8 and TRBJ2-7, is EAGVTQSPTHLIKTRGQQATLRCSPISGHTSVYWYQQALGLGLQFLLWYDEGEERNRGNFPPRFSGRQFPNYSSELNVNALELEDSALYLCASSLWRGSRQGKEQYFGPGTRLTVT.

The chain combines TRBV10-1 with TRBJ2-7, with D uncertain. The germline gives CDR1 WNHNN, CDR2 SYGVQD (reference sequence). V dropped 0 bases and J dropped 5 bases, with 14 bases sitting between them. The CDR3 extends over 15 amino acids. The CDR3 sequence is CASSESRGSSHEQYF. The CDR3 bases are TGCGCCAGCAGTGAGTCGAGAGGTTCGTCCCACGAGCAGTACTTC.

The chain couples TRBV5-6 to TRBJ2-7; 10 bases agree with TRBD1. Germline assignment: CDR1 SGHDT and CDR2 YYEEEE. V was pared by 4 bases and J by 1 base, with 5 bases of the junction left unmatched. CDR3 length equals 15 residues. For the CDR3, the DNA is TGTGCCAGCAGCGGGCCGGACAGGGGGTCCTACGAGCAGTACTTC. Residues: CASSGPDRGSYEQYF.

The V and J genes are TRBV7-2 and TRBJ1-2; the D is unclear. Germline lookup yields CDR1 SGHTA and CDR2 FQGNSA. V was trimmed by 4 bases and J by 4 bases, leaving 13 bases between them. The CDR3 contains 14 residues. CDR3 in DNA: TGTGCCAGCAGCTCCGGTGCACTGAGCTATGGCTACACCTTC. The encoded protein is CASSSGALSYGYTF.

This chain links TRBV2 with TRBJ2-7; D gene uncertain. The V and J ends lost 6 bases and 4 bases respectively, with 7 bases between them. This CDR3 spans 11 amino acids. In germline, CDR1 is SNHLY, CDR2 FYNNEI. DNA of the CDR3: TGTGCCAGCAGGTCGACTTACGAGCAGTACTTC. Translation: CASRSTYEQYF.

J is TRBJ1-3 and V is TRBV19; unclear D gene. The CDR3 spans 15 residues. Deletions cut 5 bases from V and 0 bases from J, with 11 bases between. CDR1 is LNHDA and CDR2 is SQIVND in the germline V gene (reference sequence). The DNA for the CDR3 is TGTGCCAGTAGTCCCGTTTGGAGCTCTGGAAACACCATATATTTT. Its protein product is CASSPVWSSGNTIYF.

The chain is built from TRBV5-4 and TRBJ2-7, with 8 nucleotides matching TRBD1. This CDR3 is 16 amino acids long. The germline gives CDR1 SGHNT, CDR2 YYREEE (reference sequence). The V segment lost 0 bases and the J segment 5 bases; nucleotides outside the gene matches: 10. For the CDR3, the DNA is TGTGCCAGCAGCTTGGGGGACAGGACCCGATTTAACGAGCAGTACTTC. Translated, it gives CASSLGDRTRFNEQYF.

V and J are TRBV7-9 and TRBJ1-6, with D maybe TRBD1 (5 bases). Germline V gene sequence: CDR1 SEHNR, CDR2 FQNEAQ (reference sequence). CDR3 length: 14 amino acids. V lost 0 bases, J lost 8 bases, and 8 bases lay in between. In nucleotides, the CDR3 is TGTGCCAGCAGCTTAGCCAGGGTGGATTCACCCCTCCACTTT. Translating it yields CASSLARVDSPLHF.

The V call is TRBV6-1, the J call TRBJ1-2; TRBD1 might be the D (5 bases). The CDR3 runs to 16 residues. V was clipped by 2 bases and J by 2 bases, with 15 bases between them. Germline values: CDR1 MNHNS, CDR2 SASEGT. The CDR3 spells CASSETGGEGNYGYTF. The DNA of the CDR3 is TGTGCCAGCAGTGAAACGGGAGGAGAGGGGAACTATGGCTACACCTTC.

The rearrangement joins TRBV9 to TRBJ1-3; 7 nucleotides agree with TRBD1. The junction had 4 bases not matched to a gene; V was cut back by 4 bases and J by 0 bases. The CDR3 spans 15 residues. In germline, CDR1 is SGDLS, CDR2 YYNGEE. CDR3 protein: CASSLGQISGNTIYF. CDR3 nucleotides: TGTGCCAGCAGCTTGGGACAGATCTCTGGAAACACCATATATTTT. Supplemented by reference TRBV9 and TRBJ1-3, the full variable domain reads DSGVTQTPKHLITATGQRVTLRCSPRSGDLSVYWYQQSLDQGLQFLIQYYNGEERAKGNILERFSAQQFPDLHSELNLSSLELGDSALYFCASSLGQISGNTIYFGEGSWLTVV.

The rearrangement joins TRBV6-5 to TRBJ2-7, with D maybe TRBD2 (5 bases). V dropped 5 bases and J dropped 2 bases, with 13 bases sitting between them. The germline V gene encodes CDR1 MNHEY and CDR2 SVGAGI. This CDR3 has 14 residues. The CDR3 reads CASSGSSGPYEQYF. CDR3 bases: TGTGCCAGCAGTGGGTCGAGCGGCCCCTACGAGCAGTACTTC.

This chain links TRBV10-3 with TRBJ2-1; 7 bases are shared with TRBD1. CDR1 ENHRY and CDR2 SYGVKD come from the germline V gene. The trim removed 3 bases at V and 9 bases at J, leaving 8 bases unmatched. This CDR3 has 14 residues. CDR3 loop: CAISDSRGYSEQFF. Written as DNA, the CDR3 is TGTGCCATCAGTGACTCCAGGGGGTATAGTGAGCAGTTCTTC.

J is TRBJ2-7 and V is TRBV7-9, with D maybe TRBD2 (5 bases). This CDR3 has 15 amino acids. Per germline, CDR1 SEHNR and CDR2 FQNEAQ (reference sequence). Trimming pared 3 bases from V and 4 bases from J, leaving 16 bases between. CDR3 sequence reads: CASSFSEEGLYEQYF. For the CDR3, the DNA is TGTGCCAGCAGCTTTTCGGAGGAAGGACTGTACGAGCAGTACTTC.

The V call is TRBV5-1, the J call TRBJ1-2; TRBD1 matches 9 bases. The ends lost 4 bases at V and 2 bases at J; junction bases unmatched: 9. Germline V CDR1 and CDR2: SGHRS, YFSETQ. The CDR3 has 16 amino acids. The CDR3 bases are TGCGCCAGCAGCAACCAAGACAGGGGGGGAAACTATGGCTACACCTTC. As protein: CASSNQDRGGNYGYTF.

Comment on this clone: At one of its ends the junction is not consistent with the germline gene, which may arise from a read error. Other nucleotide sequences in the sample specify the same CDR3. V and J are TRBV5-1 and TRBJ1-1; the D is unclear. The germline gives CDR1 SGHRS, CDR2 YFSETQ. This CDR3 region has 14 residues. The CDR3 DNA reads as TGCGCCAGCAGACTAGCTACGGGGAACACTGAAGCCTTCTTT. This codes for CASRLATGNTEAFF.

The J gene is TRBJ2-7, the V gene TRBV14; 7 nucleotides align to TRBD1. The J segment lost 5 bases and the V segment lost 5 bases, leaving 6 bases of the junction unmatched. In germline, CDR1 is SGHDN, CDR2 FVKESK. There are 13 residues in the CDR3. The CDR3 region is CASSYDRVDEQYF. Here the CDR3 DNA reads TGTGCCAGCAGCTACGACAGGGTCGACGAGCAGTACTTC.

The V call is TRBV23-1, the J call TRBJ1-5; D is unresolved. TRBV23-1 is an ORF; its function is uncertain. This CDR3 has 10 residues. Trimming shortened V by 7 bases and J by 7 bases, and 5 bases separated the two germline ends. The CDR3 nucleotides are TGCGCCAGCAACTGCCAGCCCCAGCATTTT. Encoded protein: CASNCQPQHF.

This rearrangement joins TRBV5-1 to TRBJ2-5, with TRBD2 as a possible D gene (5 bases). Trimming took off 0 bases at V and 4 bases at J, with 10 bases between the two ends. The CDR3 has 14 residues. Germline-derived CDR1 and CDR2 are SGHRS and YFSETQ. The CDR3 protein is CASSLGAGRETQYF. The CDR3 region has the DNA TGCGCCAGCAGCTTGGGCGCGGGCCGAGAGACCCAGTACTTC.

This clone was seen a few times. The rearrangement uses TRBV14 and TRBJ2-5, with D possibly being TRBD1 (6 bases). The tail of the sequence fits TRBJ2-7 better, so the J call may be wrong. The CDR3 is 11 residues long. CDR1 is SGHDN and CDR2 is FVKESK in the germline V gene. CDR3 DNA sequence: TGTGCCAGCAGCCAGACAGGCGAGCAGTACTTC. It translates to CASSQTGEQYF.

The V gene is TRBV7-2, the J gene TRBJ2-1, with 7 bases identical to TRBD1. CDR1 and CDR2 (germline): SGHTA, FQGNSA. This CDR3 has 17 amino acids. V was pared by 1 base and J by 3 bases, with 9 bases of the junction left unmatched. CDR3 bases: TGTGCCAGCAGCTTAGGGTCTGACAGGGTTCTCTACAATGAGCAGTTCTTC. Translated: CASSLGSDRVLYNEQFF.

The V gene is TRBV9, the J gene TRBJ1-2; possible D gene TRBD1, 6 bases. The CDR3 consists of 15 residues. Looked up from germline, CDR1 is SGDLS and CDR2 is YYNGEE. The germline V and J ends were trimmed by 6 bases and 4 bases, with 19 bases remaining between them. The CDR3 protein is CASNEGGRGGYGYTF. As DNA, the CDR3 is TGTGCCAGCAACGAGGGGGGGAGGGGAGGCTATGGCTACACCTTC.

J is TRBJ2-7 and V is TRBV5-1, with a tentative D call TRBD2 (7 bases). This CDR3 is 16 amino acids long. The germline V gene encodes CDR1 SGHRS and CDR2 YFSETQ. V was clipped by 0 bases and J by 6 bases, with 19 bases between them. CDR3 in DNA: TGCGCCAGCAGCTTGGGTGCCGTGGAGGGGGGGCGCGAGCAGTACTTC. It yields the protein CASSLGAVEGGREQYF.

The chain recombines TRBV7-7 with TRBJ2-7; 8 nucleotides match TRBD2. Per germline, CDR1 SSHAT and CDR2 FNYEAQ (reference sequence). The CDR3 has 15 amino acids. V was clipped by 1 base and J by 5 bases; unmatched bases: 7. The CDR3 reads CASSLGGGGTNEQYF. CDR3 sequence (DNA): TGTGCCAGCAGCTTAGGCGGCGGGGGGACAAACGAGCAGTACTTC.

This chain connects TRBV15 to TRBJ2-3; maybe TRBD1 (6 bases). The germline V gene has CDR1 LNHNV and CDR2 YYDKDF (reference sequence). Trimming took 4 bases from V and 5 from J, leaving 7 bases between them. CDR3 length equals 12 residues. CDR3 in amino acids: CATSIRGDTQYF. The CDR3 coding sequence is TGTGCCACCAGCATCAGGGGAGATACGCAGTATTTT. The entire variable domain, with the rest obtained from reference TRBV15 and TRBJ2-3, is as follows: DAMVIQNPRYQVTQFGKPVTLSCSQTLNHNVMYWYQQKSSQAPKLLFHYYDKDFNNEADTPDNFQSRRPNTSFCFLDIRSPGLGDTAMYLCATSIRGDTQYFGPGTRLTVL.

This clone was recorded once. CDR3 amino acids: CASSMIGQAKGGYTF. The DNA of the CDR3 is TGTGCCAGTAGTATGATTGGACAGGCGAAAGGGGGCTACACCTTC. This rearrangement joins TRBV19 to TRBJ1-2; 7 bases match TRBD1. V was pared by 3 bases and J by 8 bases, with 12 bases of the junction left unmatched. The CDR3 is made up of 15 amino acids. From germline, CDR1 is LNHDA and CDR2 SQIVND (reference sequence). The complete variable domain, with remaining parts taken from reference TRBV19 and TRBJ1-2, reads DGGITQSPKYLFRKEGQNVTLSCEQNLNHDAMYWYRQDPGQGLRLIYYSQIVNDFQKGDIAEGYSVSREKKESFPLTVTSAQKNPTAFYLCASSMIGQAKGGYTFGSGTRLTVV.

This chain connects TRBV29-1 to TRBJ2-7, with 8 bases matching TRBD1. This CDR3 has 13 amino acids. Unmatched junction bases numbered 8, after V lost 7 bases and J lost 3 bases. The germline gives CDR1 SQVTM, CDR2 ANQGSEA. CDR3 nucleotides: TGCAGCGCCGAGACGGACAGGGACTACGAGCAGTACTTC. This sequence encodes CSAETDRDYEQYF.

About this clone itself: The junction shows a germline mismatch at one end, possibly a read error. J is TRBJ1-2 and V is TRBV5-1; possible D gene TRBD1, 6 bases. The germline CDR1 and CDR2 sequences are SGHRS and YFSETQ. This CDR3 is built from 15 residues. CDR3 nucleotides: TGCGCCAGCAGCCCCGGGGACAACCGGGGCTATGTCTACACCTTC. Protein sequence: CASSPGDNRGYVYTF.

The CDR3 coding sequence is TGTGCCAGTAGTATCGACACCCTCTATGGCTACACCTTC. Protein: CASSIDTLYGYTF. The chain uses TRBV19 and TRBJ1-2; D uncertain. Trimming left V 3 bases short and J 4 bases short, with 9 bases between. Looked up from germline, CDR1 is LNHDA and CDR2 is SQIVND (reference sequence). The CDR3 totals 13 residues.

The rearrangement uses TRBV6-5 and TRBJ1-5; tentative D call: TRBD1 (5 bases). CDR3 length: 13 amino acids. Per the germline V gene, CDR1 is MNHEY and CDR2 is SVGAGI. Trimming took 4 bases from V and 1 from J, leaving 5 bases between them. The CDR3 nucleotides are TGTGCCAGCAGTTCAGGGAGCAATCAGCCCCAGCATTTT. Protein: CASSSGSNQPQHF.